These 21 T cell receptor beta chains came from one sample sequenced in a study of T-cell reconstitution after alpha-beta-depleted transplantation in children. TCRbeta library construction was performed incorporating unique molecular identifiers. TCRdb processed the PCR reads anew with MiXCR; each CDR3 protein has one entry. The sample has a few hundred thousand distinct CDR3 sequences, roughly a tenth seen once. Here the sequenced sample was PBMCs, taken before TCRalphabeta/CD19-depleted stem cell transplant. The origin of the receptors is a child under two years old with acute myeloid leukemia, due to receive a stem cell transplant.

This clonotype showed up many times. The chain is built from TRBV10-3 and TRBJ2-1, with 7 bases identical to TRBD2. This CDR3 is built from 14 residues. Losses at the gene ends were 6 bases for V and 6 bases for J; bases not matched to a gene: 8. The germline gives CDR1 ENHRY, CDR2 SYGVKD. CDR3 protein: CAISPRSSGNEQFF. In DNA form, the CDR3 reads TGTGCCATCAGCCCCCGATCTAGCGGCAATGAGCAGTTCTTC.

This clonotype was recorded many times. This chain joins TRBV6-5 and TRBJ1-1, with D possibly being TRBD1 (5 bases). The germline gives CDR1 MNHEY, CDR2 SVGAGI. The CDR3 length is 13 residues. V lost 6 bases, J lost 6 bases, and 14 bases lay in between. The CDR3 region has the DNA TGTGCCAGCAGGCTACTCAGGGCGCCTGAAGCTTTCTTT. It encodes CASRLLRAPEAFF.

This clonotype was picked up one time. A read error may be the cause here, since a much bigger clone is one base away. The rearrangement links TRBV12-3 or TRBV12-4 to TRBJ2-3; the D gene is possibly TRBD1 (5 bases). The CDR3 consists of 11 residues. CDR3: CASSFDNFRGF. CDR3 in DNA: TGTGCCAGCAGTTTCGACAATTTTAGGGGTTTT.

Many counts were recorded for this clonotype. V and J are TRBV12-3 or TRBV12-4 and TRBJ2-3; 8 positions match TRBD1. The CDR3 consists of 14 residues. The V segment lost 6 bases and the J segment 5 bases; nucleotides outside the gene matches: 7. The CDR3 is CASRQTGEGDTQYF. CDR3 nucleotides: TGTGCCAGCAGACAGACAGGGGAAGGAGATACGCAGTATTTT.

This clonotype came up many times. The V and J genes are TRBV24-1 and TRBJ2-3, with TRBD2 matching over 10 bases. J was trimmed by 5 bases and V by 4 bases; bases with no gene match: 5. CDR3 size: 15 residues. The germline CDR1 and CDR2 sequences are KGHDR and SFDVKD. The chain's CDR3 is CATSDPGLAEDTQYF. The DNA for the CDR3 is TGTGCCACCAGTGACCCCGGACTAGCGGAAGATACGCAGTATTTT.

At least ten counts were recorded for this clonotype. The V call is TRBV4-2, the J call TRBJ1-2; D is unclear. V was clipped by 4 bases and J by 3 bases, with 12 bases between them. There are 14 residues in the CDR3. CDR1 and CDR2 (germline): LGHNA, YNFKEQ. CDR3 in DNA: TGTGCCAGCAGCCTATACGGGCCGGACTATGGCTACACCTTC. Its translation: CASSLYGPDYGYTF.

This clonotype was observed a few times. This chain connects TRBV10-3 to TRBJ1-2; D might be TRBD1 (5 bases). V lost 6 bases to trimming and J lost 4 bases, with 12 bases between them. This CDR3 is 13 amino acids long. Per the germline V gene, CDR1 is ENHRY and CDR2 is SYGVKD. CDR3 sequence reads: CAIRGTVPYGYTF. The CDR3 DNA reads as TGTGCCATCAGAGGGACCGTACCCTATGGCTACACCTTC.

The rearrangement joins TRBV30 to TRBJ1-2, with 7 bases identical to TRBD1. The CDR3 is 13 residues long. V lost 1 base, J lost 5 bases, and 4 bases stayed unmatched. Germline values: CDR1 GTSNPN, CDR2 SVGIG (reference sequence). CDR3 residues: CAWSEGTVYGYTF. The CDR3 nucleotides read TGTGCCTGGAGTGAAGGGACAGTTTATGGCTACACCTTC.

A few counts support this clonotype. This chain uses TRBV3-1 with TRBJ2-7; tentative D call: TRBD1 (6 bases). Germline lookup yields CDR1 LGHDT and CDR2 YNNKEL (reference sequence). The CDR3 runs 17 residues. Trimming took 6 bases from V and 6 from J, leaving 27 bases between them. In nucleotides, the CDR3 is TGTGCCAGCAGTAGAGACAGGTCCGGCTACCGGCTTGGCGAGCAGTACTTC. Residues: CASSRDRSGYRLGEQYF.

This clonotype has ten or more counts. The junction and the germline gene differ at one end; a read error may be behind it. The chain employs TRBV5-6 and TRBJ2-5, with D unclear. Germline V gives CDR1 SGHDT, CDR2 YYEEEE. The CDR3 has 14 residues. The CDR3 loop is CASSPQQNQETQYF. The CDR3 DNA reads TGTGCCAGCAGTCCCCAACAAAACCAGGAGACCCAGTACTTC.

This clonotype was observed many times. This sequence joins TRBV7-6 and TRBJ1-5; the D is unclear. V was cut by 5 bases and J by 0 bases, with 14 bases left in between. Germline V CDR1 and CDR2: SGHVS, FNYEAQ. The CDR3 covers 16 residues. The CDR3 DNA reads TGTGCCAGCAGCCAAATATACGGATATAGCAATCAGCCCCAGCATTTT. Amino acids: CASSQIYGYSNQPQHF.

At least ten counts were recorded for this clonotype. J is TRBJ2-1 and V is TRBV29-1, with D perhaps matching TRBD2 (6 bases). V was trimmed by 4 bases and J by 6 bases, leaving 22 bases between them. In germline, CDR1 is SQVTM, CDR2 ANQGSEA. This CDR3 has 16 amino acids. In DNA, the CDR3 is TGCAGCGTTGCAAGCCTAGGGGCTAGCGCGGGCAATGAGCAGTTCTTC. It specifies CSVASLGASAGNEQFF.

The rearrangement joins TRBV5-1 to TRBJ2-3; perhaps TRBD1 as D (6 bases). This CDR3 region has 15 residues. The germline V and J ends were trimmed by 4 bases and 0 bases, with 12 bases remaining between them. Germline lookup yields CDR1 SGHRS and CDR2 YFSETQ. CDR3 nucleotide sequence: TGCGCCAGCAGCCCAGTTGGACAGAGCACAGATACGCAGTATTTT. Residues: CASSPVGQSTDTQYF.

The rearrangement links TRBV6-1 to TRBJ2-1, with 8 bases identical to TRBD2. The V and J ends lost 8 bases and 3 bases, in that order; junction bases with no gene match: 9. This CDR3 is built from 15 residues. The germline CDR1 and CDR2 sequences are MNHNS and SASEGT. Here the CDR3 DNA reads TGTGCCAGCCAAGGGTGGCTAGCGGGCTACAATGAGCAGTTCTTC. Its translation: CASQGWLAGYNEQFF.

This clonotype was seen ten or more times. The genes are TRBV6-6 and TRBJ2-1, with D possibly matching TRBD2 (7 bases). Trimming took off 7 bases at V and 7 bases at J, with 14 bases between the two ends. CDR1 is MNHNY and CDR2 is SVGAGI in the germline V gene (reference sequence). The CDR3 extends over 13 amino acids. The CDR3 region is CASNPRGGNEQFF. The CDR3 DNA reads TGTGCCAGCAACCCAAGGGGGGGGAATGAGCAGTTCTTC.

Ten or more counts support this clonotype. The rearrangement joins TRBV5-1 to TRBJ1-3; no clear D. The CDR3 has 17 residues. The V gene's germline CDR1 is SGHRS and CDR2 YFSETQ. V lost 2 bases and J lost 0, with 15 bases in between. CDR3 in DNA: TGCGCCAGCAGCTTTGGTAACAGTGAAAGCTCTGGAAACACCATATATTTT. As protein: CASSFGNSESSGNTIYF.

V gene TRBV11-2 combines with J gene TRBJ2-7; no definite D call. The germline CDR1 and CDR2 sequences are SGHAT and FQNNGV. V lost 1 base and J 3 bases, leaving 7 bases between the germline ends. This CDR3 spans 13 amino acids. The CDR3 region is CASSLVPGYEQYF. CDR3 coding DNA: TGTGCCAGCAGCTTAGTCCCAGGCTACGAGCAGTACTTC.

This clonotype occurred many times. The chain carries TRBV5-1 and TRBJ2-7, with D possibly TRBD1 on 5 matching bases. The length of the CDR3 is 13 residues. Germline V lookup: CDR1 SGHRS, CDR2 YFSETQ. Trimming took 2 bases from V and 3 from J, leaving 9 bases between them. The CDR3 nucleotides are TGCGCCAGCAGCTTACAGGTTAGCTACGAGCAGTACTTC. This translates into CASSLQVSYEQYF.

The rearrangement links TRBV5-1 to TRBJ2-3; 8 bases agree with TRBD2. The germline V gene has CDR1 SGHRS and CDR2 YFSETQ. This CDR3 is 16 amino acids long. The V and J ends lost 1 base and 2 bases, in that order; junction bases with no gene match: 6. The CDR3 sequence is CASSLRLAGYTDTQYF. CDR3 nucleotides: TGCGCCAGCAGCTTGAGGCTAGCGGGTTACACAGATACGCAGTATTTT.

This chain links TRBV5-1 with TRBJ1-2, with TRBD1 matching 12 bases. V shed 4 bases and J 8 bases; nucleotides not matched to a gene: 15. The CDR3 has 17 amino acids. Germline V lookup: CDR1 SGHRS, CDR2 YFSETQ. Here the CDR3 reads CASSPRPGQGAPNGYTF. The CDR3 nucleotides read TGCGCCAGCAGCCCTCGACCGGGACAGGGGGCGCCGAACGGCTACACCTTC.

This clonotype came up many times. The gene calls are TRBV13 and TRBJ2-7; D is undetermined. The CDR3 length is 13 residues. V was cut by 4 bases and J by 1 base, with 8 bases left in between. CDR1 and CDR2 from the germline V gene are PRHDT and FYEKMQ (reference sequence). This CDR3 reads CASSSLGSYEQYF. In nucleotides, the CDR3 is TGTGCCAGCAGCTCCCTGGGGTCCTACGAGCAGTACTTC.